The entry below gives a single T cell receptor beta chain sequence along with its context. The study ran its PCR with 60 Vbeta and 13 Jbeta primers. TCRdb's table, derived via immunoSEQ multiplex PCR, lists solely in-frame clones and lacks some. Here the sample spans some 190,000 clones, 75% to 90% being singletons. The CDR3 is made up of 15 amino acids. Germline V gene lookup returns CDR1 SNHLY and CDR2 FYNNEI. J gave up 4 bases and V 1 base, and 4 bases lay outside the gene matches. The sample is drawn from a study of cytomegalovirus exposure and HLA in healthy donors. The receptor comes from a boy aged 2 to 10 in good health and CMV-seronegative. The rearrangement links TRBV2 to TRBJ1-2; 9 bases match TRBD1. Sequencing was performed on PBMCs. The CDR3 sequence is CASSEDRGPFYGYTF. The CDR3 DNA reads TGTGCCAGCAGTGAAGACAGGGGGCCTTTCTATGGCTACACCTTC. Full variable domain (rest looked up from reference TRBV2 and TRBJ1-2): EPEVTQTPSHQVTQMGQEVILRCVPISNHLYFYWYRQILGQKVEFLVSFYNNEISEKSEIFDDQFSVERPDGSNFTLKIRSTKLEDSAMYFCASSEDRGPFYGYTFGSGTRLTVV.